This entry describes one T cell receptor (beta chain). Its recognized antigen is unknown. No much larger clone exists at a distance of one base, and base qualities are not known. At one collaborating source in Seattle, patients were enrolled during active infection and were followed longitudinally through the course of disease. Whole blood was collected in K2EDTA tubes by collaborating institutions according to the institutions' own protocols. Collaborator samples were shipped for TCRbeta analysis as frozen whole blood, isolated PBMCs, or DNA extracted from either sample type. TCRbeta CDR3 regions were amplified from genomic DNA using the immunoSEQ Assay, a bias-controlled multiplex PCR. Per the source publication's procedure: The number of nucleated cells in each sample was estimated by amplification of reference gene primers within the assay. To quantify the absolute abundance of each unique TCRbeta CDR3 rearrangement, sequence reads were collapsed and filtered. Productive Simpson clonality was computed per sample as the square root of Simpson's diversity index over productive rearrangements. The clones in this table, taken by TCRdb from immuneACCESS, are in-frame only. Not every clone is retained; where verified, under half of the shortfall comes from an unresolved V gene, and the cause of the rest is unknown. From that table come the V and J calls and clone size; the DNA was used to work out D and trimming. The sample table shows roughly 280,000 clones, and 88% are seen once. Roughly 12% of the sample rests with the top ten.

The data were obtained in a study of blood T cell repertoires in COVID-19 (TCRdb year 2020). Some background on the complete study: Samples covering the acute and convalescent phases of COVID-19 were provided by collaborators in the United States, Italy and Spain. Where available, HLA class I and class II types were obtained from metadata supplied by the sample provider rather than from assay-based typing. The repertoires were released in a freely available public database intended as a resource for research on the immune response to SARS-CoV-2. The samples were drawn from two sources: the first 160 participants of the ongoing ImmuneRACE study, and approximately 1,300 subjects contributed by 6 global collaborators. The dataset comprised deeply sampled blood TCRbeta repertoires from subjects exposed to, actively infected with, or recovered from COVID-19. The prospective study material was composed of cDNA or gDNA derived from T cells, B-cell-depleted T cells, or PBMCs. A de-identified subject ID, COVID-19 status, age in years and sex were almost always included in the sample metadata. General conclusions and limits of the study: How much clinical and demographic metadata was included differed by source and by participant, and the metadata was provided uncurated.

The CDR3 spans 13 residues, from the cysteine through the phenylalanine. The kept DNA is CDR3 alone, 39 bases in frame from the first base. Between the V and J ends, shortened by 6 bases and 8 bases respectively, the junction contains 11 bases. CDR1 LNHDA and CDR2 SQIVND were looked up in the germline V gene (reference sequence). The clonotype was recovered from a woman aged 30 to 39 with COVID-19, enrolled during active disease. Sequenced: peripheral blood. Recombination joined TRBV19 with TRBJ1-6; the D gene assignment is ambiguous. The DNA sequence follows: TGTGCCAGTAGGGAGCGGGCGGATTCACCCCTCCACTTT. Its coded protein is CASRERADSPLHF.